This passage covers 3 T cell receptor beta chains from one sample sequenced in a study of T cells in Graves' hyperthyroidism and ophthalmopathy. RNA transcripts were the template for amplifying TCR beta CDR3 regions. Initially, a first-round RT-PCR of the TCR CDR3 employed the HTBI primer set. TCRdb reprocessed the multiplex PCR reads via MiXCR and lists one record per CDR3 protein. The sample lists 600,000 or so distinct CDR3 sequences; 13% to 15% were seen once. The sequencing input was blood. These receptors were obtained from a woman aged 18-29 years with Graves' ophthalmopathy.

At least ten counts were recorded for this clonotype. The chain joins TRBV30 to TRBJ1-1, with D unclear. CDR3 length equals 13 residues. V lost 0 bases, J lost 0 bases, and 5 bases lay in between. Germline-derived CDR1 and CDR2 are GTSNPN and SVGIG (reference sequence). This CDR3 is CAWSVLLNTEAFF. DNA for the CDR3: TGTGCCTGGAGTGTACTCCTGAACACTGAAGCTTTCTTT.

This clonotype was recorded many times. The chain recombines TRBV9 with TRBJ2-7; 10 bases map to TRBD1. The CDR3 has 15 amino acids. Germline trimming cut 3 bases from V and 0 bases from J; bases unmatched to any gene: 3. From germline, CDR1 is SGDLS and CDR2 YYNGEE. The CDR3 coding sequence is TGTGCCAGCAGCGCCGGACAGGGGGGCTCCTACGAGCAGTACTTC. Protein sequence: CASSAGQGGSYEQYF. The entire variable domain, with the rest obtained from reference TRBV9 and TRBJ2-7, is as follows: DSGVTQTPKHLITATGQRVTLRCSPRSGDLSVYWYQQSLDQGLQFLIQYYNGEERAKGNILERFSAQQFPDLHSELNLSSLELGDSALYFCASSAGQGGSYEQYFGPGTRLTVT.

As DNA, the CDR3 is TGTGCCAGCAGCGTAGGACTTGTGAACACTGAAGCTTTCTTT. Residues: CASSVGLVNTEAFF. This chain connects TRBV9 to TRBJ1-1, with D uncertain. CDR3 length: 14 amino acids. V was shortened by 0 bases and J by 0 bases, with 6 bases between the two germline ends. In germline, CDR1 is SGDLS, CDR2 YYNGEE.